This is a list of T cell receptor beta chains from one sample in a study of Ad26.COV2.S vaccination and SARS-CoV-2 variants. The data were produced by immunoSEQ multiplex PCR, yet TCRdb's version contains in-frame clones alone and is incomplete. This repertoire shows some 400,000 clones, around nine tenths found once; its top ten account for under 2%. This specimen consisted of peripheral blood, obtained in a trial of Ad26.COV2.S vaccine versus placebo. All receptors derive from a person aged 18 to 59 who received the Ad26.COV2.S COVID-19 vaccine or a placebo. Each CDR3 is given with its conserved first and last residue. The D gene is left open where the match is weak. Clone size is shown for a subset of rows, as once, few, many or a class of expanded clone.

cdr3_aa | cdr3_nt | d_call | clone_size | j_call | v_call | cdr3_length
CASSQDRGYGYTF | TGCGCCAGCAGCCAGGACCGGGGCTATGGCTACACCTTC | . | . | TRBJ1-2 | TRBV5-1 | 13
CAISEARGGQETQYF | TGTGCCATCAGTGAGGCCAGGGGAGGGCAAGAGACCCAGTACTTC | . | . | TRBJ2-5 | TRBV10-3 | 15
CASSVDPLGSPLHF | TGTGCCAGCAGCGTAGATCCCCTAGGTTCACCCCTCCACTTT | . | . | TRBJ1-6 | TRBV9 | 14
CASTRSADTQYF | TGTGCCAGCACCAGAAGTGCAGATACGCAGTATTTT | . | . | TRBJ2-3 | TRBV7-2 | 12
CASSQDPGGFYEQYF | TGTGCCAGCAGCCAAGATCCAGGGGGCTTCTACGAGCAGTACTTC | TRBD1 | . | TRBJ2-7 | TRBV4-2 | 15
CSARTDPVNTEAFF | TGCAGCGCCCGAACGGACCCAGTGAACACTGAAGCTTTCTTT | . | once | TRBJ1-1 | TRBV29-1 | 14
CASSSGQGWYEQYF | TGCGCCAGCAGCTCCGGACAGGGCTGGTACGAGCAGTACTTC | TRBD1 | . | TRBJ2-7 | TRBV5-1 | 14
CASSLGVGGGELFF | TGTGCCAGCAGTTTAGGGGTCGGTGGCGGGGAGCTGTTTTTT | . | . | TRBJ2-2 | TRBV27 | 14
CASSIGRGVEAFF | TGTGCCAGCAGCATTGGGAGAGGGGTTGAGGCTTTCTTT | . | once | TRBJ1-1 | TRBV5-4 | 13
CASGPSYEQYF | TGCGCCAGCGGGCCCTCCTACGAGCAGTACTTC | . | . | TRBJ2-7 | TRBV10-2 | 11
CASSQDPRGGPGTGELFF | TGCGCCAGCAGCCAAGATCCCCGGGGAGGCCCGGGGACCGGGGAGCTGTTTTTT | . | . | TRBJ2-2 | TRBV4-1 | 18
CASRGAGSQETQYF | TGTGCCAGCAGGGGTGCGGGCAGTCAAGAGACCCAGTACTTC | . | . | TRBJ2-5 | TRBV28 | 14
CASRTRGRTETQYF | TGTGCCAGCAGAACCAGGGGTAGGACAGAGACCCAGTACTTC | . | . | TRBJ2-5 | TRBV28 | 14
CASSRDSGELFF | TGTGCCAGCAGCCGGGATTCCGGGGAGCTGTTTTTT | . | . | TRBJ2-2 | TRBV7-9 | 12
CASSQDREAYNEQFF | TGCGCCAGCAGCCAAGATAGGGAGGCCTACAATGAGCAGTTCTTC | . | . | TRBJ2-1 | TRBV4-3 | 15